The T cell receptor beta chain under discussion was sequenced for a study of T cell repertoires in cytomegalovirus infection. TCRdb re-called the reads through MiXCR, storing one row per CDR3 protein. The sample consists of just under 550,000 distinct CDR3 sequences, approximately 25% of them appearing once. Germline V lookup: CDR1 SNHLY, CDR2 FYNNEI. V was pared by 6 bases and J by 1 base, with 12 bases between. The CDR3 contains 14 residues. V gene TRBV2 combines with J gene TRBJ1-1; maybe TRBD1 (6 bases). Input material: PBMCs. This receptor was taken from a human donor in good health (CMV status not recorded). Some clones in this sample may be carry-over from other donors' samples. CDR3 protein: CASRVRTANTEAFF. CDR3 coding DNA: TGTGCCAGCAGAGTTCGGACAGCGAACACTGAAGCTTTCTTT.